What follows are 5 T cell receptor beta chains derived from one specimen sequenced in a study of shared clonotypes between healthy human individuals. Generated by immunoSEQ multiplex PCR, the TCRdb table keeps only in-frame clones and is missing some. Of fewer than 850,000 clones in the sample, about nine tenths were seen once. The sequencing sample was made of memory CD8+ T cells from PBMCs. Subset denoted: CD45RO+ cells pooled with CCR7-negative TemRA cells. These receptors came from a man aged 18 to 30 in good health. Some clones in this sample may be carry-over from other donors' samples.

The rearrangement links TRBV5-1 to TRBJ2-7; the D is unclear. CDR1 and CDR2 from the germline V gene are SGHRS and YFSETQ. V was shortened by 0 bases and J by 2 bases, with 9 bases between the two germline ends. This CDR3 region has 14 residues. The CDR3 sequence is CASSLGSGPYEQYF. For the CDR3, the DNA is TGCGCCAGCAGCTTGGGTAGTGGACCCTACGAGCAGTACTTC.

The chain links TRBV9 to TRBJ2-1; D is uncertain. V lost 3 bases and J 5 bases, leaving 12 bases between the germline ends. CDR3 length equals 14 residues. CDR1 and CDR2 from the germline V gene are SGDLS and YYNGEE. CDR3 coding DNA: TGTGCCAGCAGCGGGCTAGGGAACAACAATGAGCAGTTCTTC. As protein: CASSGLGNNNEQFF.

This rearrangement joins TRBV4-1 to TRBJ1-1; unclear D gene. With 7 bases removed from V and 3 bases from J, the gap between germline ends came to 12 bases. The CDR3 covers 13 residues. Per germline, CDR1 MGHRA and CDR2 YSYEKL. The CDR3 DNA sequence: TGCGCCAGCAAAGAGACTGCGGACACTGAAGCTTTCTTT. This gives the protein CASKETADTEAFF.

This chain links TRBV6-1 with TRBJ2-2; 11 bases align to TRBD2. V lost 2 bases and J lost 5; bases outside the gene matches: 4. CDR1 and CDR2 from the germline V gene are MNHNS and SASEGT. The CDR3 covers 16 residues. In nucleotides, the CDR3 is TGTGCCAGCAGTGAATTGGGACTAGCGGATACCGGGGAGCTGTTTTTT. It is translated as CASSELGLADTGELFF.

The genes are TRBV7-2 and TRBJ2-3, with no clear D. V shed 1 base and J shed 2 bases, with 7 bases lying between them. Germline values: CDR1 SGHTA, CDR2 FQGNSA. The CDR3 has 14 residues. In DNA, the CDR3 is TGTGCCAGCAGCTTAGTTCAGTACACAGATACGCAGTATTTT. This codes for CASSLVQYTDTQYF.